This T cell receptor beta chain was recovered during a study of Tregs in tolerant kidney transplant recipients. A word on this clone: From the germline J gene comes the end of the CDR3, since the read stops 3 residues before it.

The V and J ends lost 6 bases and 0 bases respectively, with 18 bases between them. Germline V gene lookup returns CDR1 DFQATT and CDR2 SNEGSKA (reference sequence). CDR3 size: 15 residues. Related graft donors supplied nonmyeloablative bone marrow transplants, and mixed chimerism was transient. The method was immunoSEQ multiplex PCR; TCRdb's version includes in-frame clones alone and lacks a portion of them. This sample carries about 16,000 clones, with less than 4% going to the ten biggest clones. V gene TRBV20-1 combines with J gene TRBJ2-7, with D perhaps TRBD1 (6 bases). The sample here was CD4+ T cells from blood (PBMCs), taken 12 months after the transplant. The receptor was derived from a human patient who received a combined kidney and bone marrow transplant. Some T cells may be transferred from the graft donor. The sequenced part of the CDR3 DNA is TGCAGTGCCGCTACCGGGGACAAAGGCTCCTACGAG. Amino acid sequence: CSAATGDKGSYE. The whole CDR3 sequence reads CSAATGDKGSYEQYF.